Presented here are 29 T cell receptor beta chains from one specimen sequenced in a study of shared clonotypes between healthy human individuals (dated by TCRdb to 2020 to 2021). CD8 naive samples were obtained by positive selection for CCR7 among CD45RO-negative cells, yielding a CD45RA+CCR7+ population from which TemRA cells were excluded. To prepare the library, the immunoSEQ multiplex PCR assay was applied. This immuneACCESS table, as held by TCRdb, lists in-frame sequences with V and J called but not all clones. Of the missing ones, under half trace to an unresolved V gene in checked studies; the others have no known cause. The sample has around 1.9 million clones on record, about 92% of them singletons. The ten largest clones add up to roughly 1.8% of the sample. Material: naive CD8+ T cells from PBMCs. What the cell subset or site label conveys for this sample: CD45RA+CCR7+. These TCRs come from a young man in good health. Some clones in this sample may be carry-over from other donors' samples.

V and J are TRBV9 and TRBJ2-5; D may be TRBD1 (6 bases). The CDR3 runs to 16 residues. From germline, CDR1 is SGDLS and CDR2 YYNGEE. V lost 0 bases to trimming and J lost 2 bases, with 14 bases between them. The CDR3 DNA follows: TGTGCCAGCAGCGTAGAAGGGGGTCATCCTCAAGAGACCCAGTACTTC. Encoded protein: CASSVEGGHPQETQYF.

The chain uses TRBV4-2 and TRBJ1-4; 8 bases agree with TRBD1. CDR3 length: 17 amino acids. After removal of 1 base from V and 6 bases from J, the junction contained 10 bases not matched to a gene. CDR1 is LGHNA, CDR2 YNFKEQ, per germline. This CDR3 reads CASSQVNRDRRDEKLFF. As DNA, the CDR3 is TGTGCCAGCAGCCAAGTAAACAGGGACAGGCGAGATGAAAAACTGTTTTTT.

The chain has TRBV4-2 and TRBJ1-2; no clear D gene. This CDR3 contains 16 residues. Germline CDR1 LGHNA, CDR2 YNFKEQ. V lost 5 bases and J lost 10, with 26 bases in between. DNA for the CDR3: TGTGCCAGCAGCTCCCGCTCGGCGTGGCCTATGGATGACTACACCTTC. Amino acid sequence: CASSSRSAWPMDDYTF.

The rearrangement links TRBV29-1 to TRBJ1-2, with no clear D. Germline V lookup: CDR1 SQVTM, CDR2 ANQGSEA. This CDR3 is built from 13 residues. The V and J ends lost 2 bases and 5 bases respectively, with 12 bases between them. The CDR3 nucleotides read TGCAGCGTTGAAAGTTTTGTCCAGTATGGCTACACCTTC. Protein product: CSVESFVQYGYTF.

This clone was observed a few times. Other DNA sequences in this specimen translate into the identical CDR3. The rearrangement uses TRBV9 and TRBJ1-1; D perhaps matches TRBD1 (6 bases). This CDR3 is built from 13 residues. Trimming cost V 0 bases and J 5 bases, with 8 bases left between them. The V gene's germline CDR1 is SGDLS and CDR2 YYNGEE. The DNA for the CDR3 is TGTGCCAGCAGCGTAGGGGGGGCAACTGAAGCTTTCTTT. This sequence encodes CASSVGGATEAFF.

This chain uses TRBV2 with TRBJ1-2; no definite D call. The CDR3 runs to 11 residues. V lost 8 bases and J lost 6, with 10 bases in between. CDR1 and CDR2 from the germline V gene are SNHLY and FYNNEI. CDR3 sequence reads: CASGGMDGYTF. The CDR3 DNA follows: TGTGCCAGCGGCGGAATGGATGGCTACACCTTC.

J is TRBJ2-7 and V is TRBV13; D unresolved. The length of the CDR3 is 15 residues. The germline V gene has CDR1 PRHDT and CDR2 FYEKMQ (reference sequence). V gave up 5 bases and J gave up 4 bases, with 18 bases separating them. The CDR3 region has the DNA TGTGCCAGCAGCGAAGGCGCCGAAATACCATACGAGCAGTACTTC. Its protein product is CASSEGAEIPYEQYF.

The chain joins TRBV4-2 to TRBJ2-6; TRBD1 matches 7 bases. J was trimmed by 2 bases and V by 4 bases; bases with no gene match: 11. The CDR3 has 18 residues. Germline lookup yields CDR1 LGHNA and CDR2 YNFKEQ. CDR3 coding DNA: TGTGCCAGCAGCCCTGAAGGGGGCGCCGCCACTGGGGCCAACGTCCTGACTTTC. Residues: CASSPEGGAATGANVLTF.

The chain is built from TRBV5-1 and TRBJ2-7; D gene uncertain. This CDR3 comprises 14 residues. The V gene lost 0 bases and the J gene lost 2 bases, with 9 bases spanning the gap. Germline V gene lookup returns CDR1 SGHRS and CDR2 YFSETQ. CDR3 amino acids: CASSLAAYPYEQYF. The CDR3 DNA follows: TGCGCCAGCAGCTTGGCAGCCTACCCCTACGAGCAGTACTTC.

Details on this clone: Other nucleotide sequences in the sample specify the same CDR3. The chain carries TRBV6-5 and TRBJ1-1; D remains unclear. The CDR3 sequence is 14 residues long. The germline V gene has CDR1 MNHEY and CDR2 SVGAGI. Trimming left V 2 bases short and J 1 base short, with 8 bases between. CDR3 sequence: CASSYRQPNTEAFF. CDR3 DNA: TGTGCCAGCAGTTACCGGCAGCCGAACACTGAAGCTTTCTTT.

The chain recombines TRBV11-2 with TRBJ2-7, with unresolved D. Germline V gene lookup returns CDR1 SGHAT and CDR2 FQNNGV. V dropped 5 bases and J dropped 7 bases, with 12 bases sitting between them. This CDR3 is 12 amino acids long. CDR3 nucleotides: TGTGCCAGCAGCCAGCCCCACGCTGAGCAGTACTTC. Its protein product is CASSQPHAEQYF.

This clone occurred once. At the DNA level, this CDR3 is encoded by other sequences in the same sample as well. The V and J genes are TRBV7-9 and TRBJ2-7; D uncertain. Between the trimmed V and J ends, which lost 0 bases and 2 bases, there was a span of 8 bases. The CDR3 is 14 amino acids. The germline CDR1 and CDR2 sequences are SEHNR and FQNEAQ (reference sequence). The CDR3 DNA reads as TGTGCCAGCAGCTTAGCGGGTACCGCCTACGAGCAGTACTTC. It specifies CASSLAGTAYEQYF.

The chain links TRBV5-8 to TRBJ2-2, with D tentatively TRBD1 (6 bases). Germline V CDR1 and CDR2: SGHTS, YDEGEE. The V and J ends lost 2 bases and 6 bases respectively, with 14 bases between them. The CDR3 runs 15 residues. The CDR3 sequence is CASSLRYGGPGELFF. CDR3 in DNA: TGTGCCAGCAGCTTACGTTATGGGGGCCCCGGGGAGCTGTTTTTT. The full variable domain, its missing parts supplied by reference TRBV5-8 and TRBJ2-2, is EAGVTQSPTHLIKTRGQQATLRCSPISGHTSVYWYQQALGLGLQFLLWYDEGEERNRGNFPPRFSGRQFPNYSSELNVNALELEDSALYLCASSLRYGGPGELFFGEGSRLTVL.

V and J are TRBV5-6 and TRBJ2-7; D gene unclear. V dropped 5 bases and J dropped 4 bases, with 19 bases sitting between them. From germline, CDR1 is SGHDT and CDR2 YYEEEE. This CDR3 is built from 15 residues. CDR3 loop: CASRPWTFGPYEQYF. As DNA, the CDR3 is TGTGCCAGCAGGCCCTGGACGTTCGGGCCTTACGAGCAGTACTTC.

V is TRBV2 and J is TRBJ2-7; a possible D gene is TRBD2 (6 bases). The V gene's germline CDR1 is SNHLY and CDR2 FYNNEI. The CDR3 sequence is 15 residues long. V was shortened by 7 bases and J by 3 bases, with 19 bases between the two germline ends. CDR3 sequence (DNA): TGTGCCAGCACCGAAGGGACCGGACTAATCTACGAGCAGTACTTC. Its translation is CASTEGTGLIYEQYF.

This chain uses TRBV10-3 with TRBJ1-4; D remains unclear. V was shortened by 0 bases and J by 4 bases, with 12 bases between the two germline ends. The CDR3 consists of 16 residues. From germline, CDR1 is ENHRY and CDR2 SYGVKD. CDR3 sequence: CAISESAPVNNEKLFF. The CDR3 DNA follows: TGTGCCATCAGTGAGTCCGCTCCGGTCAATAATGAAAAACTGTTTTTT.

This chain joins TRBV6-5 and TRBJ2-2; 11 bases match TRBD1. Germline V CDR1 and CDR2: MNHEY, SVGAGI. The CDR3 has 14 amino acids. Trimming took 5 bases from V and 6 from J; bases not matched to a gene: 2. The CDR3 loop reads CASSQGQGAGELFF. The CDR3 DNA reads TGTGCCAGCAGTCAGGGACAGGGGGCCGGGGAGCTGTTTTTT.

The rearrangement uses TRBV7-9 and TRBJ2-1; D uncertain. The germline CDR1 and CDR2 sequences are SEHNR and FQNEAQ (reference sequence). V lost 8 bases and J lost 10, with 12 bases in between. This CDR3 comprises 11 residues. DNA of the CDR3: TGTGCCAGCGGGGTAACGGAGGAGCAGTTCTTC. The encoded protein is CASGVTEEQFF.

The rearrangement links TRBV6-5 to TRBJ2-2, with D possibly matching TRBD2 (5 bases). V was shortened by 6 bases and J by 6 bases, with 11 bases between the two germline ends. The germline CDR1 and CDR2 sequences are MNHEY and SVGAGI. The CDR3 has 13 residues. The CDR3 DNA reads TGTGCCAGCAGCCCAATGAGGGCCGGGGAGCTGTTTTTT. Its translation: CASSPMRAGELFF.

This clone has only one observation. For the CDR3, the DNA is TGTGCCAGCAGCAAGACAGGGGGGACTGACGAGCAGTACTTC. Protein: CASSKTGGTDEQYF. V usage is TRBV7-9 and J usage is TRBJ2-7; 9 nucleotides agree with TRBD1. This CDR3 has 14 amino acids. V was pared by 5 bases and J by 5 bases, with 7 bases of the junction left unmatched. Germline V gives CDR1 SEHNR, CDR2 FQNEAQ (reference sequence).

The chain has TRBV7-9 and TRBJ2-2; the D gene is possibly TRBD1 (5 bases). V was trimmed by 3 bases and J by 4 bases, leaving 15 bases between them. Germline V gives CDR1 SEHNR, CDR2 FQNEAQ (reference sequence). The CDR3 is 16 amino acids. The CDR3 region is CASSFEAGRLTGELFF. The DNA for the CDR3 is TGTGCCAGCAGCTTCGAAGCAGGGCGACTCACCGGGGAGCTGTTTTTT.

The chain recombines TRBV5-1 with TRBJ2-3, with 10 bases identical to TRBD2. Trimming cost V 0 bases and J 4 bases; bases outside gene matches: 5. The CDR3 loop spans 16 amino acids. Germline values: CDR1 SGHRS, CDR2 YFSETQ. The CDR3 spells CASSLEGLAFADTQYF. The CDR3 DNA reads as TGCGCCAGCAGCTTGGAGGGACTAGCGTTCGCAGATACGCAGTATTTT.

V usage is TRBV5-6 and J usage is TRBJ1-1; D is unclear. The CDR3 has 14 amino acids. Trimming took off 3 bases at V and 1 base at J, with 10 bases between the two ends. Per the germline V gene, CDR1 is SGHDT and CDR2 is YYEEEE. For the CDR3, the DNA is TGTGCCAGCAGCTGGGGTTCAGGGAACACTGAAGCTTTCTTT. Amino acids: CASSWGSGNTEAFF.

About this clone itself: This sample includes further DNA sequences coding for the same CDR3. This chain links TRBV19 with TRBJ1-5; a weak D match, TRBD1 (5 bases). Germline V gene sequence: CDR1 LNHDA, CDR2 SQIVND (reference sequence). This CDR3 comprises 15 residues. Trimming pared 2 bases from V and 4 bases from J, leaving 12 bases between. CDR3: CASSIWDRGNQPQHF. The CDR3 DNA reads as TGTGCCAGTAGTATATGGGACCGGGGGAATCAGCCCCAGCATTTT.

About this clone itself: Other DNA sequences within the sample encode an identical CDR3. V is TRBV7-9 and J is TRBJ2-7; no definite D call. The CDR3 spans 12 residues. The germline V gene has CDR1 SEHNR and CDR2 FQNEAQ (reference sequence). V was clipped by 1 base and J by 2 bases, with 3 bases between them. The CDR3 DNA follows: TGTGCCAGCAGCTTAGGCACCTACGAGCAGTACTTC. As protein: CASSLGTYEQYF.

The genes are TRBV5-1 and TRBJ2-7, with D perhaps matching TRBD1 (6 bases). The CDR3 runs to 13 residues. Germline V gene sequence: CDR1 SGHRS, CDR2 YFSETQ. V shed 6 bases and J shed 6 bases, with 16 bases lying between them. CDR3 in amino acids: CASTWTEGSEQYF. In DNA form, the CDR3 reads TGCGCCAGCACTTGGACAGAGGGGTCCGAGCAGTACTTC.

The CDR3 DNA is TGTGCCAGCAGATTCACAGATACGCAGTATTTT. Translating gives CASRFTDTQYF. V gene TRBV6-1 combines with J gene TRBJ2-3; D remains unclear. The CDR3 runs to 11 residues. V was pared by 6 bases and J by 2 bases, with 3 bases between. Germline values: CDR1 MNHNS, CDR2 SASEGT.

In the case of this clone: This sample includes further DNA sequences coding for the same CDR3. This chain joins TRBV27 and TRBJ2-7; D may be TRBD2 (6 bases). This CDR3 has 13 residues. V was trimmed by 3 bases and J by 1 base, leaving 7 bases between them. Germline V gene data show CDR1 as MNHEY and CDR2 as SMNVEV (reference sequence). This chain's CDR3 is CASSLRGSYEQYF. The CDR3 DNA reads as TGTGCCAGCAGTTTGCGGGGATCCTACGAGCAGTACTTC.

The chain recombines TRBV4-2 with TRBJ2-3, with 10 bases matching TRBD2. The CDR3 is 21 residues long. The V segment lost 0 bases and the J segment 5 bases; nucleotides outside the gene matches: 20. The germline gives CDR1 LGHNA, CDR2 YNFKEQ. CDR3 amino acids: CASSQDRGASGSWGTGDTQYF. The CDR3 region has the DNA TGTGCCAGCAGCCAAGATCGGGGGGCTAGCGGGAGTTGGGGAACGGGAGATACGCAGTATTTT.